This T cell receptor beta chain was sequenced during a study of T cell repertoires in cytomegalovirus infection. Background on the study: Used in the study were CMV epitopes, some recently identified and HLA-C-restricted, others well-studied and HLA-B-restricted. TCR beta signatures that were public indicated CMV infection and matching HLA type.

There are 13 residues in the CDR3. V shed 2 bases and J shed 8 bases, with 12 bases lying between them. CDR1 is MDHEN and CDR2 is SYDVKM in the germline V gene. TCRdb re-called the reads with MiXCR, one entry per CDR3 protein. The data hold roughly 87,000 distinct CDR3 sequences, with about 29% observed a single time. Overall study findings and caveats: Based on cumulative public TCR beta family frequency, carriers of CMV plus the relevant HLA were identified. HLA-C-restricted CMV-specific TCR beta clonotypes prevailed in the ex vivo response.

The table lists this clonotype with a few counts. The antigen remains undetermined. The sequencing here drew on CD8+ T cells from cultured PBMCs, taken from culture after CMV antigen stimulation. The chain employs TRBV28 and TRBJ1-2; no clear D gene. The origin of this receptor is a human donor in good health (CMV status not recorded). Some clones in this sample may be carry-over from other donors' samples. The CDR3 here is CASSLMPRGGYTF. In nucleotides, the CDR3 is TGTGCCAGCAGTTTAATGCCGCGGGGAGGCTACACCTTC.